This TCR beta chain was observed in a study of blood T cell repertoires in COVID-19. Study context: Sites across the United States, Italy and Spain contributed samples from acute and convalescent COVID-19.

Sequenced by immunoSEQ multiplex PCR; TCRdb stores in-frame clones only, minus some. The data contain just over 250,000 clones, 88% of them seen just once; the ten biggest clones take up less than 5%. This CDR3 comprises 16 residues. CDR1 SGHDN and CDR2 FVKESK come from the germline V gene. The J segment lost 4 bases and the V segment lost 3 bases, leaving 7 bases of the junction unmatched. The sample was peripheral blood. This sequence was found in a man aged 60-69 years who had recovered from COVID-19. The chain recombines TRBV14 with TRBJ2-3, with TRBD1 matching 10 bases. In nucleotides, the CDR3 is TGTGCCAGCAGCCATAACGGACAGGGGGGGCCAGATACGCAGTATTTT. Protein product: CASSHNGQGGPDTQYF.